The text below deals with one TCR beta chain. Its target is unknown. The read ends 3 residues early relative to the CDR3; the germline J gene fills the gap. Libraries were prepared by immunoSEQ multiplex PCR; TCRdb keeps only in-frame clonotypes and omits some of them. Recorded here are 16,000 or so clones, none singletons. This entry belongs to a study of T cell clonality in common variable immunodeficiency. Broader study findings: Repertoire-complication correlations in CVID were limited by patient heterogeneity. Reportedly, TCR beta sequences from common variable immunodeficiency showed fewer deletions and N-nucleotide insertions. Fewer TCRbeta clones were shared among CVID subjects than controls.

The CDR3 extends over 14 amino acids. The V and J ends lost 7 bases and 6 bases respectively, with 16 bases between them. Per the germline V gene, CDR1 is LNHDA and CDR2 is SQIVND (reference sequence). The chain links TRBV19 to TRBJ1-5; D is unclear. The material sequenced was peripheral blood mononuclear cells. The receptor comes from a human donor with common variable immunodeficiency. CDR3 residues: CASTIGGVGQPQHF. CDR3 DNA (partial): TGTGCCAGTACGATAGGCGGGGTAGGTCAGCCC.